The rows below give T cell receptor beta chains drawn from one sample of a study of blood T cell repertoires in COVID-19. Libraries were prepared by immunoSEQ multiplex PCR; TCRdb keeps only in-frame clonotypes and omits some of them. This sample has about 83,000 clones, with 90% found just once. The specimen was peripheral blood. These receptors came from an elderly woman with active or convalescent COVID-19. Both conserved end residues are part of each CDR3. D genes are given only for firm matches. Clone size is stated in some rows and not others, as once, few, many or a class when expanded.

v_gene: TRBV19; abundance: .; j_gene: TRBJ2-1; d_gene: .; len: 14; CDR3nt: TGTGCCAGTAGTCCCTACGAGACTCCCAATGAGCAGTTCTTC; CDR3aa: CASSPYETPNEQFF
v_gene: TRBV30; abundance: few; j_gene: TRBJ1-3; d_gene: .; len: 15; CDR3nt: TGTGCCTGGAGTATGAGGTTCAGCTCTGGAAACACCATATATTTT; CDR3aa: CAWSMRFSSGNTIYF
v_gene: TRBV6-2/TRBV6-3; abundance: once; j_gene: TRBJ2-4; d_gene: .; len: 12; CDR3nt: TGTGCCAGCAGCATGACAGTAAACATTCAGTACTTC; CDR3aa: CASSMTVNIQYF
v_gene: TRBV7-6; abundance: .; j_gene: TRBJ2-5; d_gene: .; len: 14; CDR3nt: TGTGCCAGCGGCCCGGGGGGCCTAGGAGAGACCCAGTACTTC; CDR3aa: CASGPGGLGETQYF
v_gene: TRBV15; abundance: .; j_gene: TRBJ1-1; d_gene: TRBD1; len: 15; CDR3nt: TGTGCCACCAGCAGGGACCGGGACAGGGGGACTGAAGCTTTCTTT; CDR3aa: CATSRDRDRGTEAFF
v_gene: TRBV5-4; abundance: .; j_gene: TRBJ1-1; d_gene: .; len: 16; CDR3nt: TGTGCCAGCAGCCTCGGAGTTGGGTATACGGGCACTGAAGCTTTCTTT; CDR3aa: CASSLGVGYTGTEAFF
v_gene: TRBV27; abundance: .; j_gene: TRBJ2-7; d_gene: .; len: 14; CDR3nt: TGTGCCAGCAGTTTAAAGGGGTCTTCCTACGAGCAGTACTTC; CDR3aa: CASSLKGSSYEQYF
v_gene: TRBV7-2; abundance: .; j_gene: TRBJ1-1; d_gene: .; len: 15; CDR3nt: TGTGCCAGCAGACTAGGGGGTTTGATAGACACTGAAGCTTTCTTT; CDR3aa: CASRLGGLIDTEAFF
v_gene: TRBV7-2; abundance: .; j_gene: TRBJ2-7; d_gene: .; len: 12; CDR3nt: TGTGCCAGCAGCTTAGCGCGGAACGAGCAGTACTTC; CDR3aa: CASSLARNEQYF
v_gene: TRBV5-1; abundance: .; j_gene: TRBJ2-5; d_gene: TRBD2; len: 16; CDR3nt: TGCGCCAGCAGCCGAACGACAGGCGGGGGGTGGGAGACCCAGTACTTC; CDR3aa: CASSRTTGGGWETQYF
v_gene: TRBV6-5; abundance: .; j_gene: TRBJ2-7; d_gene: .; len: 15; CDR3nt: TGTGCCAGCAGATCCTCGGCGGGTCGATCCTACGAGCAGTACTTC; CDR3aa: CASRSSAGRSYEQYF
v_gene: TRBV30; abundance: medium-sized; j_gene: TRBJ1-1; d_gene: TRBD1; len: 16; CDR3nt: TGTGCCTGGAGGGCCAGGACAGGGGCCCTGAACACTGAAGCTTTCTTT; CDR3aa: CAWRARTGALNTEAFF
v_gene: TRBV7-2; abundance: .; j_gene: TRBJ2-1; d_gene: .; len: 14; CDR3nt: TGTGCCAGCAGCCGGGTCCCGGGGTACAATGAGCAGTTCTTC; CDR3aa: CASSRVPGYNEQFF
v_gene: TRBV24-1; abundance: .; j_gene: TRBJ1-1; d_gene: TRBD1; len: 15; CDR3nt: TGTGCCACCAGTGATTCCAGGGGGCTGAGCACTGAAGCTTTCTTT; CDR3aa: CATSDSRGLSTEAFF
v_gene: TRBV14; abundance: .; j_gene: TRBJ2-3; d_gene: .; len: 14; CDR3nt: TGTGCCAGCAGCGCAAGAGTAAGCACAGATACGCAGTATTTT; CDR3aa: CASSARVSTDTQYF
v_gene: TRBV7-2; abundance: .; j_gene: TRBJ1-5; d_gene: .; len: 14; CDR3nt: .; CDR3aa: CASSFGPGNQPQHF
v_gene: TRBV6-5; abundance: .; j_gene: TRBJ1-2; d_gene: .; len: 15; CDR3nt: TGTGCCAGCAGTTACTCCACGCGAGGCAGGGCGGACTACACCTTC; CDR3aa: CASSYSTRGRADYTF
v_gene: TRBV7-2; abundance: .; j_gene: TRBJ2-3; d_gene: TRBD1; len: 13; CDR3nt: TGTGCCAGCAGCTGGACAGGGATAGATACGCAGTATTTT; CDR3aa: CASSWTGIDTQYF
v_gene: TRBV10-3; abundance: .; j_gene: TRBJ1-5; d_gene: .; len: 17; CDR3nt: TGTGCCATCAGTGAGTTTTCCGGGACTCTATGGAGCCGGCCCCAGCATTTT; CDR3aa: CAISEFSGTLWSRPQHF
v_gene: TRBV11-3; abundance: .; j_gene: TRBJ2-3; d_gene: TRBD2; len: 17; CDR3nt: TGTGCCAGCAGCTTAGGAATCGGCGGGGGGTACAAAGATACGCAGTATTTT; CDR3aa: CASSLGIGGGYKDTQYF
v_gene: TRBV28; abundance: once; j_gene: TRBJ1-5; d_gene: TRBD1; len: 14; CDR3nt: TGTGCCAGCAGTTTAGGGACAGGGGGTCAGCCCCAGCATTTT; CDR3aa: CASSLGTGGQPQHF
v_gene: TRBV5-4; abundance: .; j_gene: TRBJ1-2; d_gene: .; len: 14; CDR3nt: TGTGCCAGCAGCTGGGAACAGGCGGTCTATGGCTACACCTTC; CDR3aa: CASSWEQAVYGYTF
v_gene: TRBV11-2; abundance: .; j_gene: TRBJ2-3; d_gene: .; len: 16; CDR3nt: TGTGCCAGCAGCCCTGGACGTGGGAGAGAGGCGGATACGCAGTATTTT; CDR3aa: CASSPGRGREADTQYF
v_gene: TRBV7-3; abundance: .; j_gene: TRBJ2-7; d_gene: TRBD1; len: 14; CDR3nt: TGTGCCAGCAGCTCGACAGGGGTCGCGGGCGAGCAGTACTTC; CDR3aa: CASSSTGVAGEQYF
v_gene: TRBV19; abundance: .; j_gene: TRBJ1-5; d_gene: TRBD1; len: 13; CDR3nt: TGTGCCAGTACCGAGACAGGGGGGCAGCCCCAGCATTTT; CDR3aa: CASTETGGQPQHF
v_gene: TRBV9; abundance: .; j_gene: TRBJ2-7; d_gene: TRBD1; len: 16; CDR3nt: TGTGCCAGCAGCGTAGGTCTTCGGGGGACAGGAGGCGAGCAGTACTTC; CDR3aa: CASSVGLRGTGGEQYF
v_gene: TRBV11-2; abundance: .; j_gene: TRBJ1-2; d_gene: .; len: 15; CDR3nt: TGTGCCAGCAGCCCCACAGTCACGGGGAACTATGGCTACACCTTC; CDR3aa: CASSPTVTGNYGYTF
v_gene: TRBV27; abundance: few; j_gene: TRBJ1-5; d_gene: .; len: 14; CDR3nt: TGTGCCAGCAGCAGGGGTTGGGGCGATCAGCCCCAGCATTTT; CDR3aa: CASSRGWGDQPQHF
v_gene: TRBV19; abundance: .; j_gene: TRBJ1-6; d_gene: .; len: 17; CDR3nt: TGTGCCAGTAGTGGGGCCGTTCGAGAAAGCGTCAATTCACCCCTCCACTTT; CDR3aa: CASSGAVRESVNSPLHF
v_gene: TRBV5-1; abundance: .; j_gene: TRBJ2-3; d_gene: TRBD1; len: 16; CDR3nt: TGCGCCAGCAGCTTAGAGGGACAGAGAAACGGGGACACGCAGTATTTT; CDR3aa: CASSLEGQRNGDTQYF
v_gene: TRBV5-1; abundance: .; j_gene: TRBJ2-3; d_gene: .; len: 14; CDR3nt: TGCGCCAGCAGTTCTGACAGTCGCACAGATACGCAGTATTTT; CDR3aa: CASSSDSRTDTQYF
v_gene: TRBV2; abundance: .; j_gene: TRBJ2-3; d_gene: .; len: 13; CDR3nt: TGTGCCAGCAGTGCCCGGGGTATAGATACGCAGTATTTT; CDR3aa: CASSARGIDTQYF
v_gene: TRBV7-8; abundance: once; j_gene: TRBJ1-4; d_gene: TRBD1; len: 17; CDR3nt: TGTGCCAGCAGCTTAGGACAGGGTCTAAGGGTTAATGAAAAACTGTTTTTT; CDR3aa: CASSLGQGLRVNEKLFF
v_gene: TRBV28; abundance: once; j_gene: TRBJ1-2; d_gene: TRBD1; len: 16; CDR3nt: TGTGCCACTAAATTACCACCGGGACAGGGATTCTATGGCTACACCTTC; CDR3aa: CATKLPPGQGFYGYTF
v_gene: TRBV6-2/TRBV6-3; abundance: .; j_gene: TRBJ2-5; d_gene: TRBD2; len: 14; CDR3nt: TGTGCCAGCAGCCTAGCGGGGGTCCAAGAGACCCAGTACTTC; CDR3aa: CASSLAGVQETQYF
v_gene: TRBV28; abundance: .; j_gene: TRBJ2-7; d_gene: TRBD1; len: 12; CDR3nt: TGTGCCAGCAAAGACAGGGAGTACGAGCAGTACTTC; CDR3aa: CASKDREYEQYF
v_gene: TRBV6-6; abundance: .; j_gene: TRBJ1-5; d_gene: TRBD1; len: 15; CDR3nt: TGTGCCAGCAGAAAAGACAGGGATAGCAATCAGCCCCAGCATTTT; CDR3aa: CASRKDRDSNQPQHF